What follows are 17 T cell receptor beta chains derived from one specimen sequenced in a study of early T cells in non-severe SARS-CoV-2 infection (dated by TCRdb to the early 2020s). Receptor libraries were prepared by 5' RACE. Sequenced using a NextSeq 500. The public sequencing data were trimmed at Q25 with fastp and processed into clonotypes with MiXCR by TCRdb, which kept only in-frame beta chains. Duplicate CDR3 protein sequences are folded into a single record with the most common DNA and genes. The sample table contains under 140,000 distinct CDR3 sequences; only one count was recorded for 10% to 15% of them. Approximately 4% of the sample belongs to the ten largest clones. Source: whole blood, taken at baseline. Receptors originate from an adult who was a healthcare worker with PCR-confirmed SARS-CoV-2 infection or an uninfected control (not recorded which).

This clonotype was found a few times. The chain couples TRBV7-6 to TRBJ1-4, with no clear D. This CDR3 spans 12 amino acids. Germline values: CDR1 SGHVS, CDR2 FNYEAQ. V was cut by 5 bases and J by 6 bases, with 7 bases left in between. The CDR3 loop is CASSPGHEKLFF. CDR3 coding DNA: TGTGCCAGCAGCCCAGGCCATGAAAAACTGTTTTTT.

The chain has TRBV13 and TRBJ1-6; D possibly corresponds to TRBD1 (6 bases). Germline V gene data show CDR1 as PRHDT and CDR2 as FYEKMQ (reference sequence). The ends were cut back, 0 bases at V and 10 bases at J, with 10 bases in the middle. The CDR3 runs 14 residues. The CDR3 DNA sequence: TGTGCCAGCAGCTTAGGCAGGGGCCAATCACCCCTCCACTTT. The encoded protein is CASSLGRGQSPLHF.

This clonotype was counted between two and nine times. This chain links TRBV7-6 with TRBJ2-2, with D possibly being TRBD2 (6 bases). Between the trimmed V and J ends, which lost 5 bases and 4 bases, there was a span of 17 bases. The V gene's germline CDR1 is SGHVS and CDR2 FNYEAQ. The CDR3 consists of 16 residues. For the CDR3, the DNA is TGTGCCAGCAGCCCTGCCGGAGGGGAGATCACCGGGGAGCTGTTTTTT. Amino acids: CASSPAGGEITGELFF.

The rearrangement uses TRBV30 and TRBJ1-5; D is perhaps TRBD1 (5 bases). Per the germline V gene, CDR1 is GTSNPN and CDR2 is SVGIG (reference sequence). V lost 2 bases, J lost 2 bases, and 7 bases lay in between. The CDR3 extends over 13 amino acids. CDR3 bases: TGTGCCTGGAGTCTACAGGGCAATCAGCCCCAGCATTTT. Translated: CAWSLQGNQPQHF.

This clonotype was counted only a few times. The chain recombines TRBV7-8 with TRBJ2-5; D is unresolved. This CDR3 region has 14 residues. V was clipped by 5 bases and J by 5 bases, with 15 bases between them. Per the germline V gene, CDR1 is SGHVS and CDR2 is FQNEAQ. CDR3: CASSPRRFRETQYF. CDR3 coding DNA: TGTGCCAGCAGCCCGAGGCGGTTCCGGGAGACCCAGTACTTC.

V usage is TRBV5-6 and J usage is TRBJ2-3, with 9 nucleotides matching TRBD2. Germline V CDR1 and CDR2: SGHDT, YYEEEE. Germline trimming cut 1 base from V and 0 bases from J; bases unmatched to any gene: 9. The CDR3 consists of 18 residues. This CDR3 is CASSLLPSGAPSTDTQYF. The CDR3 coding sequence is TGTGCCAGCAGCTTGCTGCCTAGCGGGGCCCCTAGCACAGATACGCAGTATTTT.

This chain connects TRBV28 to TRBJ1-4; D is perhaps TRBD1 (5 bases). The germline gives CDR1 MDHEN, CDR2 SYDVKM. The CDR3 is 15 amino acids. V lost 5 bases to trimming and J lost 7 bases, with 17 bases between them. DNA for the CDR3: TGTGCCAGCAGTCCCATTCCGCAGGGAGGTGAAAAACTGTTTTTT. Translated, it gives CASSPIPQGGEKLFF. Supplemented by reference TRBV28 and TRBJ1-4, the full variable domain reads DVKVTQSSRYLVKRTGEKVFLECVQDMDHENMFWYRQDPGLGLRLIYFSYDVKMKEKGDIPEGYSVSREKKERFSLILESASTNQTSMYLCASSPIPQGGEKLFFGSGTQLSVL.

Many counts were recorded for this clonotype. No DNA is shown, since the ends of the CDR3 on it are uncertain; the CDR3 is the one TCRdb lists. The chain recombines TRBV6-1 with TRBJ1-1. The V gene's germline CDR1 is MNHNS and CDR2 SASEGT. From its first to its last residue, the CDR3 has 14 amino acids. This CDR3 is CASTSGGTNTEAFF.

This chain joins TRBV12-3 or TRBV12-4 and TRBJ1-2, with D unresolved. The CDR3 extends over 13 amino acids. V lost 6 bases and J lost 0, with 8 bases in between. The DNA for the CDR3 is TGTGCCAGCAGCCACAGCCCTAACTATGGCTACACCTTC. Amino acids: CASSHSPNYGYTF.

A note on this clonotype: One end of the junction is discordant with germline, which a read error may explain. V gene TRBV29-1 combines with J gene TRBJ2-2; possible D gene TRBD2, 5 bases. The CDR3 contains 14 residues. Germline V gives CDR1 SQVTM, CDR2 ANQGSEA. CDR3 DNA: TGCAGCGCCGGGAATAACCCGAACACTGGGGAGCTGTTTTTT. Amino acid sequence: CSAGNNPNTGELFF.

V usage is TRBV6-5 and J usage is TRBJ1-6, with D possibly TRBD1 on 6 matching bases. Trimming left V 2 bases short and J 0 bases short, with 14 bases between. The CDR3 has 18 amino acids. The germline V gene encodes CDR1 MNHEY and CDR2 SVGAGI. As DNA, the CDR3 is TGTGCCAGCAGTTACCGACAGGCGGGCTTCTCCTATAATTCACCCCTCCACTTT. It encodes CASSYRQAGFSYNSPLHF.

The V call is TRBV28, the J call TRBJ2-4; D is uncertain. From germline, CDR1 is MDHEN and CDR2 SYDVKM. V was trimmed by 3 bases and J by 0 bases, leaving 12 bases between them. The CDR3 runs to 16 residues. The CDR3 protein is CASSFPAAVAKNIQYF. For the CDR3, the DNA is TGTGCCAGCAGTTTCCCGGCAGCTGTAGCCAAAAACATTCAGTACTTC.

This chain uses TRBV5-6 with TRBJ1-6; D might be TRBD1 (5 bases). CDR1 and CDR2 from the germline V gene are SGHDT and YYEEEE. The CDR3 covers 15 residues. Trimming removed 1 base from V and 3 bases from J, with 8 bases in between. The CDR3 spells CASSLKQDYNSPLHF. CDR3 DNA: TGTGCCAGCAGCTTGAAACAGGACTATAATTCACCCCTCCACTTT.

Comments on this clonotype: Sequence at one end of the junction differs from germline and may be a read error. V usage is TRBV7-2 and J usage is TRBJ2-2; D possibly corresponds to TRBD2 (5 bases). CDR1 and CDR2 (germline): SGHTA, FQGNSA. CDR3 size: 12 residues. DNA for the CDR3: TGTGCCAGCAGCTTATTATCCGGGGATCTGTTTTTT. This sequence encodes CASSLLSGDLFF. Variable domain in full (rest from reference TRBV7-2 and TRBJ2-2): GAGVSQSPSNKVTEKGKDVELRCDPISGHTALYWYRQSLGQGLEFLIYFQGNSAPDKSGLPSDRFSAERTGGSVSTLTIQRTQQEDSAVYLCASSLLSGDLFFGEGSRLTVL.

This clonotype was detected many times. The chain is built from TRBV5-1 and TRBJ1-1, with 7 bases matching TRBD1. V shed 1 base, J shed 8 bases, and the junction held 5 bases outside the gene matches. Per the germline V gene, CDR1 is SGHRS and CDR2 is YFSETQ. The CDR3 consists of 13 residues. In nucleotides, the CDR3 is TGCGCCAGCAGCTTGCAGAGGACAGGCGAAGCTTTCTTT. This gives the protein CASSLQRTGEAFF. Variable domain in full (rest from reference TRBV5-1 and TRBJ1-1): KAGVTQTPRYLIKTRGQQVTLSCSPISGHRSVSWYQQTPGQGLQFLFEYFSETQRNKGNFPGRFSGRQFSNSRSEMNVSTLELGDSALYLCASSLQRTGEAFFGQGTRLTVV.

This chain links TRBV7-9 with TRBJ2-7, with D unresolved. The ends were cut back, 2 bases at V and 3 bases at J, with 23 bases in the middle. This CDR3 spans 18 amino acids. Germline lookup yields CDR1 SEHNR and CDR2 FQNEAQ (reference sequence). The CDR3, as DNA: TGTGCCAGCAGCTTAAGCGAGAGATTCCCTTATTACATCTACGAGCAGTACTTC. Translating gives CASSLSERFPYYIYEQYF.

Many counts were recorded for this clonotype. Mismatch with germline at one junction end may stem from a read error. The chain joins TRBV7-7 to TRBJ2-3; no reliable D call. Germline V gene data show CDR1 as SSHAT and CDR2 as FNYEAQ (reference sequence). The CDR3 runs 13 residues. CDR3 DNA sequence: TGTGCTAGCAGCTTAGAGTCTGCAGATACGCAGTATTTT. Translating gives CASSLESADTQYF.